This entry is about one T cell receptor (beta chain). Germline V gives CDR1 SQVTM, CDR2 ANQGSEA. This CDR3 has 13 amino acids. Trimming pared 6 bases from V and 0 bases from J, leaving 11 bases between. A deep-level run was used for the assay. Sequenced by immunoSEQ multiplex PCR; TCRdb stores in-frame clones only, minus some. The data show a few hundred thousand clones, roughly 87% seen once. The sample is drawn from a study of shared clonotypes between healthy human individuals. About the research overall: A donor's plate count was three for CD4 naive and three for CD4 memory; CD8 naive had two and CD8 memory one.

This chain connects TRBV29-1 to TRBJ2-5; unclear D gene. The source is a man younger than 35 in good health. Sequencing was performed on memory CD8+ T cells sorted from blood. Subset given: CD45RO+ cells pooled with CCR7-negative TemRA cells. This CDR3 reads CSVSPPNQETQYF. CDR3 in DNA: TGCAGCGTCAGCCCCCCCAACCAAGAGACCCAGTACTTC.